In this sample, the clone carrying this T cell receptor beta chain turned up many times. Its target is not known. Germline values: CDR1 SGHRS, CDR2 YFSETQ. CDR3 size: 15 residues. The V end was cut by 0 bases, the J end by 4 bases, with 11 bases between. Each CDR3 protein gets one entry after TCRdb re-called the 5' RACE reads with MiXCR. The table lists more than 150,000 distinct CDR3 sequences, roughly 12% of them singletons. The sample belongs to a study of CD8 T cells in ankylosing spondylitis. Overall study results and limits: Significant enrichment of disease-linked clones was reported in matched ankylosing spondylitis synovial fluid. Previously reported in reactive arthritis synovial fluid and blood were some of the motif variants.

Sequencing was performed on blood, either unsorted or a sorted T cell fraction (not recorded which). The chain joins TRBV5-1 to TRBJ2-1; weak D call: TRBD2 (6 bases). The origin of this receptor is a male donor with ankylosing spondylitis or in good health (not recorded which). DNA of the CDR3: TGCGCCAGCAGCTTGGAGCGGGCTGAGTACAATGAGCAGTTCTTC. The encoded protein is CASSLERAEYNEQFF.